A selection of T cell receptor beta chains follows, all from one sample in a study of Graves' ophthalmopathy and Graves' hyperthyroidism. Each CDR3 protein gets one entry after TCRdb re-called the multiplex PCR reads with MiXCR. The table records 500,000 to 800,000 distinct CDR3 sequences, 35% to 45% of them present only once. Source material: peripheral blood. The receptors come from an adult man with Graves' ophthalmopathy. Both conserved end residues are part of each CDR3. The D gene is left open where the match is weak. A row's size may be missing; if present it is once, few, many or a size class.

J: TRBJ1-5
V: TRBV7-9
size: .
D: TRBD1
CDR3: CASSPGQGEETQHF
DNA: TGTGCTAGCAGCCCGGGACAGGGAGAGGAGACCCAGCATTTT

J: TRBJ2-5
V: TRBV24-1
size: few
D: TRBD1
CDR3: CATSDSGTGDQETQYF
DNA: TGTGCCACCAGTGATTCCGGGACAGGGGACCAAGAGACCCAGTACTTC

J: TRBJ1-1
V: TRBV7-3
size: many
D: .
CDR3: CASSLDWLTEAFF
DNA: TGTGCCAGCAGCTTAGATTGGTTAACTGAAGCTTTCTTT

J: TRBJ1-3
V: TRBV29-1
size: .
D: .
CDR3: CSASEGRNTIYF
DNA: TGCAGCGCCTCAGAGGGGAGGAACACCATATATTTT

J: TRBJ1-5
V: TRBV28
size: many
D: TRBD1
CDR3: CASSRTGYSNQPQHF
DNA: TGTGCCAGCAGCCGGACAGGGTATAGCAATCAGCCCCAGCATTTT

J: TRBJ1-5
V: TRBV19
size: many
D: .
CDR3: CASSMSQDGPGKPQHF
DNA: TGTGCCAGTAGTATGAGTCAGGACGGACCGGGAAAGCCCCAGCATTTT

J: TRBJ2-2
V: TRBV29-1
size: .
D: TRBD1
CDR3: CRRTGWDAGELFF
DNA: TGCAGGCGGACAGGGTGGGACGCCGGGGAGCTGTTTTTT

J: TRBJ1-6
V: TRBV19
size: many
D: .
CDR3: CASSHRDPYTYNSPLHF
DNA: TGTGCCAGTAGTCACAGGGATCCGTACACCTATAATTCACCCCTCCACTTT

J: TRBJ2-5
V: TRBV6-5
size: many
D: .
CDR3: CASSSQGGRETQYF
DNA: TGTGCCAGCAGTTCACAGGGTGGGAGGGAGACCCAGTACTTC

J: TRBJ1-5
V: TRBV7-2
size: many
D: .
CDR3: CASSLEGKSSWDQPQHF
DNA: TGTGCCAGCAGCTTAGAGGGGAAGTCGTCCTGGGATCAGCCCCAGCATTTT

J: TRBJ2-7
V: TRBV10-3
size: many
D: TRBD2
CDR3: CAISVREAGGGEQYF
DNA: TGTGCCATCAGTGTTCGCGAGGCGGGAGGGGGGGAGCAGTACTTC

J: TRBJ2-5
V: TRBV3-1
size: few
D: TRBD2
CDR3: CASRPLAGQETQYF
DNA: TGTGCCAGCAGACCACTAGCGGGACAAGAGACCCAGTACTTC

J: TRBJ2-7
V: TRBV10-3
size: many
D: TRBD2
CDR3: CASSRSGGSTYEQYF
DNA: TGTGCCAGCAGCCGTAGCGGGGGTTCGACCTACGAGCAGTACTTC

J: TRBJ2-7
V: TRBV20-1
size: few
D: TRBD2
CDR3: CSAVNKREASYEQYF
DNA: TGCAGTGCTGTCAATAAGCGGGAGGCCTCCTACGAGCAGTACTTC

J: TRBJ1-1
V: TRBV7-3
size: .
D: .
CDR3: CASSLVGGAMNTEAFF
DNA: TGTGCCAGCAGCTTGGTCGGTGGGGCTATGAACACTGAAGCTTTCTTT

J: TRBJ2-2
V: TRBV9
size: many
D: TRBD2
CDR3: CASSAGLAAGELFF
DNA: TGTGCCAGCAGTGCCGGACTAGCGGCCGGGGAGCTGTTTTTT

J: TRBJ2-7
V: TRBV7-9
size: many
D: TRBD1
CDR3: CASSLPTGARYEQYF
DNA: TGTGCCAGCAGCCTACCGACAGGGGCCCGCTACGAGCAGTACTTC

J: TRBJ2-7
V: TRBV5-6
size: .
D: .
CDR3: CASSLAAGQGLEQYF
DNA: TGTGCCAGCAGCTTGGCCGCAGGGCAGGGTCTTGAGCAGTACTTC

J: TRBJ1-6
V: TRBV11-3
size: many
D: TRBD1
CDR3: CASSSEGQGVSPLHF
DNA: TGTGCCAGCAGCTCGGAGGGACAGGGTGTATCACCCCTCCACTTT

J: TRBJ1-1
V: TRBV4-3
size: few
D: .
CDR3: CASSQDGGLDTEAFF
DNA: TGCGCCAGCAGCCAAGACGGGGGTTTGGACACTGAAGCTTTCTTT

J: TRBJ1-6
V: TRBV11-1
size: .
D: .
CDR3: CASSLGNNSPLHF
DNA: TGTGCCAGCAGTTTGGGGAATAATTCACCCCTCCACTTT

J: TRBJ2-2
V: TRBV25-1
size: many
D: TRBD1
CDR3: CASTQQGAGELFF
DNA: TGTGCCAGCACTCAACAGGGGGCCGGGGAGCTGTTTTTT

J: TRBJ1-1
V: TRBV25-1
size: .
D: .
CDR3: CASSIGGDYRMNTEAFF
DNA: TGTGCCAGTAGTATAGGAGGGGATTATAGAATGAACACTGAAGCTTTCTTT

J: TRBJ2-7
V: TRBV12-3/TRBV12-4
size: many
D: TRBD2
CDR3: CASSFSGGNRVYF
DNA: TGTGCCAGCAGTTTCAGCGGGGGAAATCGAGTCTACTTC

J: TRBJ1-1
V: TRBV10-3
size: .
D: .
CDR3: CAISSGAGTEAFF
DNA: TGTGCCATCAGTAGCGGCGCCGGCACTGAAGCTTTCTTT

J: TRBJ1-5
V: TRBV30
size: .
D: .
CDR3: CAWSSQGPYQPQHF
DNA: TGTGCCTGGAGTTCCCAGGGGCCGTACCAGCCCCAGCATTTT

J: TRBJ1-5
V: TRBV2
size: .
D: .
CDR3: CASSYGARRPGVRNQPHHF
DNA: TGTGCCAGCAGTTACGGCGCCCGGAGGCCTGGGGTTCGCAATCAGCCCCATCATTTT

J: TRBJ2-5
V: TRBV12-3/TRBV12-4
size: .
D: .
CDR3: CASSLVPGAQETQYF
DNA: TGTGCCAGCAGTTTAGTTCCGGGGGCCCAAGAGACCCAGTACTTC

J: TRBJ2-7
V: TRBV25-1
size: many
D: .
CDR3: CASSDGVYEQYF
DNA: TGTGCCAGCAGTGATGGGGTTTACGAGCAGTACTTC

J: TRBJ1-1
V: TRBV11-1
size: many
D: .
CDR3: CASSFGPGNTEAFF
DNA: TGTGCCAGCAGCTTCGGCCCGGGGAACACTGAAGCTTTCTTT

J: TRBJ1-1
V: TRBV12-3/TRBV12-4
size: few
D: TRBD1
CDR3: CASSLGGQGATEAFF
DNA: TGTGCCAGCAGTTTGGGGGGACAGGGTGCCACTGAAGCTTTCTTT

J: TRBJ2-7
V: TRBV19
size: few
D: .
CDR3: CASSHGQRYEQYF
DNA: TGTGCCAGTAGTCACGGACAGAGATACGAGCAGTACTTC

J: TRBJ2-5
V: TRBV19
size: once
D: .
CDR3: CASSIYLMAGGTQETQYF
DNA: TGTGCCAGTAGTATCTATCTCATGGCTGGGGGGACCCAAGAGACCCAGTACTTC

J: TRBJ1-4
V: TRBV10-3
size: .
D: TRBD1
CDR3: CASSYSWDRREKLFF
DNA: TGTGCCAGCAGTTACTCGTGGGACAGAAGGGAAAAACTGTTTTTT

J: TRBJ2-2
V: TRBV6-5
size: .
D: .
CDR3: CASSESDGDTGELFF
DNA: TGTGCCAGCAGTGAGTCGGACGGGGACACCGGGGAGCTGTTTTTT

J: TRBJ2-7
V: TRBV19
size: many
D: .
CDR3: CASSMQDGTYEQYF
DNA: TGTGCCAGTAGTATGCAGGACGGAACCTACGAGCAGTACTTC

J: TRBJ2-7
V: TRBV6-5
size: few
D: .
CDR3: CASSYAYNYEQYF
DNA: TGTGCCAGCAGTTACGCTTATAACTACGAGCAGTACTTC

J: TRBJ2-5
V: TRBV10-3
size: .
D: TRBD1
CDR3: CAISVRGQVETQYF
DNA: TGTGCCATCAGTGTCCGGGGACAGGTGGAGACCCAGTACTTC

J: TRBJ1-6
V: TRBV7-6
size: many
D: .
CDR3: CASSLGASGSPLHF
DNA: TGTGCCAGCAGCTTAGGGGCCAGCGGTTCACCCCTCCACTTT

J: TRBJ2-6
V: TRBV7-2
size: .
D: .
CDR3: CASTIGRDSSSGANVLTF
DNA: TGTGCCAGCACCATAGGGAGGGACAGTTCCTCTGGGGCCAACGTCCTGACTTTC

J: TRBJ2-7
V: TRBV5-1
size: many
D: TRBD1
CDR3: CASSYDRGAYEQYF
DNA: TGCGCCAGCAGCTACGACAGGGGCGCGTACGAGCAGTACTTC

J: TRBJ1-5
V: TRBV5-5
size: many
D: .
CDR3: CASSLLGDNQPQHF
DNA: TGTGCCAGCAGCTTACTGGGTGACAATCAGCCCCAGCATTTT

J: TRBJ1-2
V: TRBV20-1
size: few
D: .
CDR3: CSAWAGGGDGYTF
DNA: TGCAGTGCTTGGGCTGGGGGGGGCGATGGCTACACCTTC

J: TRBJ1-2
V: TRBV10-3
size: many
D: .
CDR3: CAISESEVGGYTF
DNA: TGTGCCATCAGTGAGTCCGAGGTAGGAGGCTACACCTTC

J: TRBJ1-5
V: TRBV30
size: few
D: .
CDR3: CAWSYSNQPQHF
DNA: TGTGCCTGGAGTTACAGCAATCAGCCCCAGCATTTT

J: TRBJ2-7
V: TRBV5-1
size: few
D: .
CDR3: CASSWGETDIYEQYF
DNA: TGCGCCAGCAGCTGGGGAGAGACGGATATCTACGAGCAGTACTTC

J: TRBJ2-2
V: TRBV25-1
size: .
D: TRBD1
CDR3: CASSAKTGITGELFF
DNA: TGTGCCAGCAGTGCCAAGACAGGGATCACCGGGGAGCTGTTTTTT

J: TRBJ1-1
V: TRBV29-1
size: .
D: TRBD1
CDR3: CSAMTGGMDTEAFF
DNA: TGCAGCGCCATGACAGGGGGGATGGACACTGAAGCTTTCTTT

J: TRBJ1-2
V: TRBV2
size: .
D: .
CDR3: CASSPTKGNYGYTF
DNA: TGTGCCAGCAGCCCTACGAAGGGGAACTATGGCTACACCTTC

J: TRBJ1-2
V: TRBV29-1
size: many
D: .
CDR3: CSVLIGGYGYTF
DNA: TGCAGCGTATTAATAGGGGGGTACGGCTACACCTTC

J: TRBJ2-2
V: TRBV19
size: many
D: TRBD1
CDR3: CASSRQGSGELFF
DNA: TGTGCCAGCAGCCGACAGGGATCCGGGGAGCTGTTTTTT

J: TRBJ2-7
V: TRBV20-1
size: medium-sized
D: .
CDR3: CSASDELVYEQYF
DNA: TGCAGTGCTAGTGATGAACTAGTCTACGAGCAGTACTTC

J: TRBJ1-6
V: TRBV9
size: .
D: .
CDR3: CASSVSTGDNSPLHF
DNA: TGTGCCAGCAGCGTGAGCACCGGGGATAATTCACCCCTCCACTTT

J: TRBJ2-2
V: TRBV5-1
size: many
D: .
CDR3: CASSPRTPTGELFF
DNA: TGCGCCAGCAGCCCGAGGACACCCACCGGGGAGCTGTTTTTT